One sample yielded the 16 T cell receptor beta chains listed below, sequenced in a study of cytomegalovirus exposure and HLA in healthy donors. 60 Vbeta and 13 Jbeta primers were used in PCR. Sequencing used immunoSEQ multiplex PCR; TCRdb keeps in-frame clones, though not all of them. This listing includes about 78,000 clones. The specimen sequenced was PBMCs. Source of these receptors: a female donor in good health and CMV-seropositive.

The J gene is TRBJ2-7, the V gene TRBV7-2, with 8 positions matching TRBD2. The CDR3 sequence is 16 residues long. Germline loops: CDR1 SGHTA, CDR2 FQGNSA. Trimming removed 2 bases from V and 6 bases from J; junction bases left unmatched: 12. The DNA for the CDR3 is TGTGCCAGCAGCTTAAGGCAGCGGGAGAGTGGAGGCGAGCAGTACTTC. It codes for CASSLRQRESGGEQYF. Full variable domain (rest looked up from reference TRBV7-2 and TRBJ2-7): GAGVSQSPSNKVTEKGKDVELRCDPISGHTALYWYRQSLGQGLEFLIYFQGNSAPDKSGLPSDRFSAERTGGSVSTLTIQRTQQEDSAVYLCASSLRQRESGGEQYFGPGTRLTVT.

The V and J genes are TRBV10-3 and TRBJ2-7; 7 bases agree with TRBD2. CDR3 length: 15 residues. Germline V gene sequence: CDR1 ENHRY, CDR2 SYGVKD. Trimming at V came to 0 bases and at J to 2 bases, leaving 4 bases not matched to a gene. CDR3 nucleotides: TGTGCCATCAGTGAGTCGGGGCTAGCGGCCTACGAGCAGTACTTC. Residues: CAISESGLAAYEQYF.

The V gene is TRBV4-1, the J gene TRBJ1-2; D perhaps matches TRBD1 (5 bases). The CDR3 is made up of 12 amino acids. The germline V gene encodes CDR1 MGHRA and CDR2 YSYEKL. The V and J ends lost 1 base and 7 bases respectively, with 7 bases between them. The CDR3 DNA reads TGCGCCAGCAGCCAAGCGCAGGGTGGCTACACCTTC. It yields the protein CASSQAQGGYTF.

This chain connects TRBV29-1 to TRBJ2-7; tentative D call: TRBD2 (5 bases). Germline-derived CDR1 and CDR2 are SQVTM and ANQGSEA. Trimming removed 7 bases at V and 4 bases at J, with 14 bases between. The CDR3 is made up of 12 amino acids. The CDR3 nucleotides read TGCAGCGCCGTAAGCGGATCTTACGAGCAGTACTTC. Translated, it gives CSAVSGSYEQYF.

The chain carries TRBV7-9 and TRBJ2-5; TRBD1 aligns across 7 bases. This CDR3 spans 13 amino acids. V gave up 5 bases and J gave up 2 bases; unmatched junction bases: 2. Germline V gene sequence: CDR1 SEHNR, CDR2 FQNEAQ (reference sequence). Here the CDR3 reads CASSTGQQETQYF. CDR3 in DNA: TGTGCCAGCAGCACGGGACAGCAAGAGACCCAGTACTTC.

This sequence joins TRBV7-2 and TRBJ2-7; 8 bases align to TRBD2. In germline, CDR1 is SGHTA, CDR2 FQGNSA. After removal of 5 bases from V and 0 bases from J, the junction contained 9 bases not matched to a gene. The CDR3 is 16 amino acids. In nucleotides, the CDR3 is TGTGCCAGCAGCCCCCGGGGGGGGACTGCCTCCTACGAGCAGTACTTC. It translates to CASSPRGGTASYEQYF.

The chain uses TRBV7-2 and TRBJ1-2; D may be TRBD1 (6 bases). There are 14 residues in the CDR3. The V end lost 5 bases, the J end lost 2 bases, and 12 bases lay between the germline ends. The germline CDR1 and CDR2 sequences are SGHTA and FQGNSA. This CDR3 reads CASSPQTGNYGYTF. The CDR3 bases are TGTGCCAGCAGCCCGCAAACAGGGAACTATGGCTACACCTTC.

The chain recombines TRBV11-3 with TRBJ2-3; TRBD2 aligns across 11 bases. CDR1 is SGHNT, CDR2 YENEEA, per germline. The CDR3 sequence is 17 residues long. With V trimmed by 4 bases and J by 2 bases, 8 bases remained unmatched. CDR3 coding DNA: TGTGCCAGCAGCTCCAAACTAGCGGGGGCTTACACAGATACGCAGTATTTT. Its protein is CASSSKLAGAYTDTQYF. The full variable domain, its missing parts supplied by reference TRBV11-3 and TRBJ2-3, is EAGVVQSPRYKIIEKKQPVAFWCNPISGHNTLYWYLQNLGQGPELLIRYENEEAVDDSQLPKDRFSAERLKGVDSTLKIQPAELGDSAVYLCASSSKLAGAYTDTQYFGPGTRLTVL.

The rearrangement uses TRBV6-1 and TRBJ2-1; D remains unclear. Germline V gives CDR1 MNHNS, CDR2 SASEGT. V lost 4 bases, J lost 7 bases, and 8 bases lay in between. This CDR3 contains 12 residues. CDR3 sequence (DNA): TGTGCCAGCAGTGTTGCGTGGAATGAGCAGTTCTTC. This sequence encodes CASSVAWNEQFF.

The chain carries TRBV30 and TRBJ2-1, with TRBD2 matching over 7 bases. The CDR3 length is 13 residues. The germline gives CDR1 GTSNPN, CDR2 SVGIG (reference sequence). J gave up 6 bases and V 0 bases, and 2 bases lay outside the gene matches. CDR3 loop: CAWSVSGVNEQFF. Written as DNA, the CDR3 is TGTGCCTGGAGTGTAAGCGGGGTCAATGAGCAGTTCTTC.

This sequence joins TRBV6-5 and TRBJ1-2; 8 bases match TRBD1. Germline assignment: CDR1 MNHEY and CDR2 SVGAGI. The V gene end was trimmed by 2 bases and the J gene end by 4 bases; junction bases not matched to a gene: 6. The CDR3 totals 15 residues. CDR3 DNA sequence: TGTGCCAGCAGTTACGGGGGACAGGCGACCTATGGCTACACCTTC. Translating it yields CASSYGGQATYGYTF.

The chain is built from TRBV25-1 and TRBJ2-1; 7 bases fit TRBD2. CDR3 length equals 16 residues. Germline lookup yields CDR1 MGHDK and CDR2 SYGVNS. After removal of 4 bases from V and 2 bases from J, the junction contained 8 bases not matched to a gene. This CDR3 reads CASSGRAGAAYNEQFF. The CDR3 DNA is TGTGCCAGCAGTGGACGGGCGGGAGCGGCCTACAATGAGCAGTTCTTC.

The rearrangement links TRBV4-3 to TRBJ1-5, with D perhaps matching TRBD1 (5 bases). This CDR3 has 15 residues. The V end lost 0 bases, the J end lost 7 bases, and 13 bases lay between the germline ends. The germline V gene encodes CDR1 LGHNA and CDR2 YSLEER. This CDR3 reads CASSQDFGGDQPQHF. In DNA, the CDR3 is TGCGCCAGCAGCCAAGATTTTGGGGGGGACCAGCCCCAGCATTTT.

This chain connects TRBV10-3 to TRBJ2-7; D perhaps matches TRBD1 (6 bases). The germline gives CDR1 ENHRY, CDR2 SYGVKD. V shed 6 bases and J shed 2 bases, with 11 bases lying between them. The CDR3 covers 13 residues. The CDR3 here is CAIRENRAYEQYF. CDR3 DNA sequence: TGTGCCATCAGAGAGAACAGGGCCTACGAGCAGTACTTC.

The CDR3 region has the DNA TGTGCCAGCAGTGAAGACGGGGGACGAAACTACGAGCAGTACTTC. This gives the protein CASSEDGGRNYEQYF. The chain links TRBV6-1 to TRBJ2-7, with D perhaps matching TRBD2 (6 bases). Germline lookup yields CDR1 MNHNS and CDR2 SASEGT. The CDR3 is 15 residues long. Trimming removed 1 base from V and 3 bases from J, with 13 bases in between.

This chain uses TRBV5-4 with TRBJ2-7; 8 bases match TRBD2. The CDR3 covers 14 residues. Trimming took 4 bases from V and 0 from J; bases not matched to a gene: 3. Germline loops: CDR1 SGHNT, CDR2 YYREEE (reference sequence). DNA of the CDR3: TGTGCCAGCAGCCCGGGAGGGGGCTCCTACGAGCAGTACTTC. This codes for CASSPGGGSYEQYF.